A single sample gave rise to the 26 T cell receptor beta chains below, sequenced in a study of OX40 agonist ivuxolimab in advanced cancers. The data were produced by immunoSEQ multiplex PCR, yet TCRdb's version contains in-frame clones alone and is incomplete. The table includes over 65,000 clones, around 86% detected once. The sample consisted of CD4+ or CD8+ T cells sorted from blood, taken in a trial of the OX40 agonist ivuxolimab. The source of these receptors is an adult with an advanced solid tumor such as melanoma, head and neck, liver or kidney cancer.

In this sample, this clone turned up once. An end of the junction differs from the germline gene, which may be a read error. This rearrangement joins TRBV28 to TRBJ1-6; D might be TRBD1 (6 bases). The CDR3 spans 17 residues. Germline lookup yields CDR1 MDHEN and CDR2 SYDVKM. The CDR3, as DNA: TGTGCCAACAGTTTTCGGCAGGGGTTTGGAAGAAATTCACCCCTCCACTTT. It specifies CANSFRQGFGRNSPLHF.

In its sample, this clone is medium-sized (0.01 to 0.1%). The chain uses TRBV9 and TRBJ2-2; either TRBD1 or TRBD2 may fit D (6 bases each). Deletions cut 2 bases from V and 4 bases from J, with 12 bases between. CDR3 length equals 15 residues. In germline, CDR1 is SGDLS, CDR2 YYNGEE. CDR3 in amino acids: CASSVIGGTTGELFF. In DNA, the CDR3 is TGTGCCAGCAGCGTGATAGGGGGGACCACCGGGGAGCTGTTTTTT.

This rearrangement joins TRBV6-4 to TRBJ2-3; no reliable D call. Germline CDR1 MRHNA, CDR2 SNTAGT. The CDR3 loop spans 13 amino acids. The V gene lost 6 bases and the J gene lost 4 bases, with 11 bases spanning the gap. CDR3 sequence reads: CASSLFGADTQYF. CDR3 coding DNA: TGTGCCAGCAGCCTATTTGGGGCAGATACGCAGTATTTT.

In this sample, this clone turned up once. The CDR3: CASSLSEGGNNQPQHF. Here the CDR3 DNA reads TGTGCCAGCAGCCTCAGTGAGGGGGGCAACAATCAGCCCCAGCATTTT. The rearrangement uses TRBV7-8 and TRBJ1-5, with D perhaps matching TRBD1 (6 bases). With 5 bases removed from V and 3 bases from J, the gap between germline ends came to 17 bases. There are 16 residues in the CDR3. CDR1 and CDR2 (germline): SGHVS, FQNEAQ.

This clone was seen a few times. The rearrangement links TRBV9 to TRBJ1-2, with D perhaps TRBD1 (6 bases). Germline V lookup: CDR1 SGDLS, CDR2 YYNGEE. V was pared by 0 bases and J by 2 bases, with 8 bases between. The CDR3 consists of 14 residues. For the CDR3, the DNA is TGTGCCAGCAGCGTAGCTGGACAGAACTATGGCTACACCTTC. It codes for CASSVAGQNYGYTF. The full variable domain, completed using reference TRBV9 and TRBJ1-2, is DSGVTQTPKHLITATGQRVTLRCSPRSGDLSVYWYQQSLDQGLQFLIQYYNGEERAKGNILERFSAQQFPDLHSELNLSSLELGDSALYFCASSVAGQNYGYTFGSGTRLTVV.

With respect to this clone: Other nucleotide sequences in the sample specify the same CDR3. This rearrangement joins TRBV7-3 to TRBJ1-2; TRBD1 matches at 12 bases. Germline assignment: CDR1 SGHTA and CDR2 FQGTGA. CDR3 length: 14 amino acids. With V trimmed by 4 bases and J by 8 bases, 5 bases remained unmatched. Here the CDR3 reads CASSSGTGGSGYTF. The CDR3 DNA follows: TGTGCCAGCAGCTCAGGGACAGGGGGCTCCGGCTACACCTTC. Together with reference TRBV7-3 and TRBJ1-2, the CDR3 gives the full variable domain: GAGVSQTPSNKVTEKGKYVELRCDPISGHTALYWYRQSLGQGPEFLIYFQGTGAADDSGLPNDRFFAVRPEGSVSTLKIQRTERGDSAVYLCASSSGTGGSGYTFGSGTRLTVV.

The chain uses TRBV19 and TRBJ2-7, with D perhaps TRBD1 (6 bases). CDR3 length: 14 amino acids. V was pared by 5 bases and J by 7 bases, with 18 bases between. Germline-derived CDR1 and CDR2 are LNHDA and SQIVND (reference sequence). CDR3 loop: CASSSLNRELEQYF. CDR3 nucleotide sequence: TGTGCCAGTAGTTCTTTGAACAGGGAGCTGGAGCAGTACTTC.

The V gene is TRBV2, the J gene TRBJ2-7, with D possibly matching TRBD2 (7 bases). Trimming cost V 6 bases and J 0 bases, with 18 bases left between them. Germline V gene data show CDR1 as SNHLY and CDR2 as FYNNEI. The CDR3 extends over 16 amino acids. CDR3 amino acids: CASRGGRSGASYEQYF. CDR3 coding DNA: TGTGCCAGCAGGGGGGGGCGGAGCGGGGCCTCCTACGAGCAGTACTTC.

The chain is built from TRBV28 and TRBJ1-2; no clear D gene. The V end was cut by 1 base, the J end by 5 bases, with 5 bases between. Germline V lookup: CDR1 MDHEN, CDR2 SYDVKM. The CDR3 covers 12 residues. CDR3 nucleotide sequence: TGTGCCAGCAGTTTATCGGGGTATGGCTACACCTTC. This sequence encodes CASSLSGYGYTF.

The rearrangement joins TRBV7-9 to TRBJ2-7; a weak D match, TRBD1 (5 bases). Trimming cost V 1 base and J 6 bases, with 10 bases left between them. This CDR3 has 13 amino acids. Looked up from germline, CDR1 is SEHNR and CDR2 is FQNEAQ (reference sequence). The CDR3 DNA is TGTGCCAGCAGCTTAGGTCAGGGCGGCGAGCAGTACTTC. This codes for CASSLGQGGEQYF. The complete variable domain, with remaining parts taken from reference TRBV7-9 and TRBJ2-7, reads DTGVSQNPRHKITKRGQNVTFRCDPISEHNRLYWYRQTLGQGPEFLTYFQNEAQLEKSRLLSDRFSAERPKGSFSTLEIQRTEQGDSAMYLCASSLGQGGEQYFGPGTRLTVT.

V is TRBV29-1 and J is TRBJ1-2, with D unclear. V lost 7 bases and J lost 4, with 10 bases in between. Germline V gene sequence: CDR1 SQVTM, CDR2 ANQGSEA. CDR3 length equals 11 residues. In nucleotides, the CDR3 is TGCAGCGCCTCAAGGGCCTATGGCTACACCTTC. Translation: CSASRAYGYTF.

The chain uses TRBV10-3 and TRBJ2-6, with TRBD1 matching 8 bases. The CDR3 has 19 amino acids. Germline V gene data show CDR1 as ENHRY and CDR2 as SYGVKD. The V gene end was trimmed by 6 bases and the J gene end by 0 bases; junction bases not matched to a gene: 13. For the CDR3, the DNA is TGTGCCATCAGCGGAACCGACAGGGGATTTGGCTCTGGGGCCAACGTCCTGACTTTC. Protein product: CAISGTDRGFGSGANVLTF.

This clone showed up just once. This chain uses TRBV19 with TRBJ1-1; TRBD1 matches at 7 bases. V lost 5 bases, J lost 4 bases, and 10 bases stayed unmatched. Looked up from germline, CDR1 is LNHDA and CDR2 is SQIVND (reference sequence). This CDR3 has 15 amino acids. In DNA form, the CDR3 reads TGTGCCAGTAGTGAACAACAGGGGTCGGGCACTGAAGCTTTCTTT. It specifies CASSEQQGSGTEAFF.

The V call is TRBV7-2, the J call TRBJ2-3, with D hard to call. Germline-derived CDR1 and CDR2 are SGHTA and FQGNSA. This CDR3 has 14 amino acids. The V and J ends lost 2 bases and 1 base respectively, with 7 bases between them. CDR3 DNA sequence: TGTGCCAGCAGCTTATTGGACGGCACAGATACGCAGTATTTT. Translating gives CASSLLDGTDTQYF.

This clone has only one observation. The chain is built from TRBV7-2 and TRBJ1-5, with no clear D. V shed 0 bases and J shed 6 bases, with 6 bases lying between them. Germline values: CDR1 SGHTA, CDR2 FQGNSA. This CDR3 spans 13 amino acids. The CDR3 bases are TGTGCCAGCAGCTTAGCCGACTTTCAGCCCCAGCATTTT. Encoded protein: CASSLADFQPQHF.

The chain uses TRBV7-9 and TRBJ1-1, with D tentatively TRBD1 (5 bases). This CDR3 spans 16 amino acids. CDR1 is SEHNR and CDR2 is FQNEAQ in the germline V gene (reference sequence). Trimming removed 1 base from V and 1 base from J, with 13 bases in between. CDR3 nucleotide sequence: TGTGCCAGCAGCTTAGTCGGGGTGGGGGAGAACACTGAAGCTTTCTTT. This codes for CASSLVGVGENTEAFF.

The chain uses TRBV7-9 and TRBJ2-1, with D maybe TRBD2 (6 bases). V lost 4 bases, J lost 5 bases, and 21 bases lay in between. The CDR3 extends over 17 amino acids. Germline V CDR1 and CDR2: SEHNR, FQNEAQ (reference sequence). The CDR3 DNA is TGTGCCAGCAGCTCGTCCCGGCGGGGTCGTACTAACAATGAGCAGTTCTTC. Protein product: CASSSSRRGRTNNEQFF.

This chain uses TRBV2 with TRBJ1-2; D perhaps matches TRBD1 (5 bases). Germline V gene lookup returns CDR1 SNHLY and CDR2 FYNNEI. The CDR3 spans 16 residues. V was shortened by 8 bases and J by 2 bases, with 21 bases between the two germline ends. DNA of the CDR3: TGTGCCAGCCGTTCGCCGGGGGTGGGAGGGAACTATGGCTACACCTTC. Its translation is CASRSPGVGGNYGYTF.

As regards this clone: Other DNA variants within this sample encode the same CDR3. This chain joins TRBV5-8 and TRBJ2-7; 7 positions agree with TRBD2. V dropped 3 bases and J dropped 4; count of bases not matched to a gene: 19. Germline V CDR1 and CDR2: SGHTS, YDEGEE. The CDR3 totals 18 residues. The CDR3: CASSSYGFGGEMAYEQYF. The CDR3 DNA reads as TGTGCCAGCAGCTCCTATGGTTTTGGGGGGGAGATGGCGTACGAGCAGTACTTC.

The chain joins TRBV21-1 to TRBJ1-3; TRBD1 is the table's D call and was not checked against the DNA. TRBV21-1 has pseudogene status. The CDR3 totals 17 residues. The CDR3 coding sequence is TGTGCCAGCAGCACTGAGGACAGAGATTTTCCCCGAAACACCATATATTTT. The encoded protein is CASSTEDRDFPRNTIYF.

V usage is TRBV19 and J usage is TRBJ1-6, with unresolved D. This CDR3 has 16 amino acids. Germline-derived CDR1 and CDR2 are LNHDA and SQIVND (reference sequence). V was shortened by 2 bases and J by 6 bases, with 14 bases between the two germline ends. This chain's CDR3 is CASSIRSPSLNSPLHF. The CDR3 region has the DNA TGTGCCAGTAGTATAAGGTCCCCGAGCCTTAATTCACCCCTCCACTTT.

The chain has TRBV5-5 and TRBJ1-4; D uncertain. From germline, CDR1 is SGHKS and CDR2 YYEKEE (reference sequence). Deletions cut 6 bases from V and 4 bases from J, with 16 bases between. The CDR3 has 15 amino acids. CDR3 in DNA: TGTGCCAGCAACAGACGGGATATACGTAATGAAAAACTGTTTTTT. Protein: CASNRRDIRNEKLFF.

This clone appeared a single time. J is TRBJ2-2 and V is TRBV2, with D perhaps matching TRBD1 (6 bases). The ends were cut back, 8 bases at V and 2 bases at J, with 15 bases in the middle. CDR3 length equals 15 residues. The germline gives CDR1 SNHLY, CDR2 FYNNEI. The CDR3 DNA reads TGTGCCAGCCGGACAGTAGCTTCCAACACCGGGGAGCTGTTTTTT. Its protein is CASRTVASNTGELFF.

Here the CDR3 DNA reads TGTGCCAGCAGTTACACACGGACAGGGGCGAACGAGCAGTACTTC. This gives the protein CASSYTRTGANEQYF. This chain joins TRBV6-6 and TRBJ2-7; 9 nucleotides line up with TRBD1. Germline CDR1 MNHNY, CDR2 SVGAGI (reference sequence). Losses at the gene ends were 2 bases for V and 5 bases for J; bases not matched to a gene: 7. The CDR3 consists of 15 residues.

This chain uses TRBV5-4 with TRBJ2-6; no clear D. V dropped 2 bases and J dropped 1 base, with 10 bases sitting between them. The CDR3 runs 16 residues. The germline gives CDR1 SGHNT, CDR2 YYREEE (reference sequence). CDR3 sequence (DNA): TGTGCCAGCAGCTTTCATTCGGCTTCTGGGGCCAACGTCCTGACTTTC. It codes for CASSFHSASGANVLTF.

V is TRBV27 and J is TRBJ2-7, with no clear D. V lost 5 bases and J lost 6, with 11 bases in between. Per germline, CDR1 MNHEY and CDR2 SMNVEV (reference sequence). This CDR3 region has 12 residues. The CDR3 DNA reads TGTGCCAGCAGTACACGTCCGGGCGAGCAGTACTTC. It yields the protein CASSTRPGEQYF.